This T cell receptor (beta chain) was sequenced for a study of OX40 agonist ivuxolimab in advanced cancers. Across the study: Prior anti-PD-1, anti-PD-L1 or anti-CTLA-4 therapy was allowed; 35% to 40% had some. Broader study findings: On average, a greater number of expanded clones characterised CD8+ T cells relative to CD4+. Clonal expansion was seen in CD4+ and CD8+ blood T cells by week 6 at 0.1 to 3.0 mg/kg.

A note on this clone: Antigen: not known.

The method was immunoSEQ multiplex PCR; TCRdb's version includes in-frame clones alone and lacks a portion of them. The data show nearly 80,000 clones, with roughly 91% seen just once and approximately 0.3% held by the top ten. The CDR3 runs to 16 residues. The germline V gene has CDR1 SGHRS and CDR2 YFSETQ. Trimming took 4 bases from V and 2 from J, leaving 18 bases between them. The sequence derives from an adult with an advanced solid tumor such as melanoma, head and neck, liver or kidney cancer. The chain combines TRBV5-1 with TRBJ2-5; D uncertain. The specimen comprised CD4+ or CD8+ T cells sorted from blood, sampled in a trial of the OX40 agonist ivuxolimab. Here the CDR3 DNA reads TGCGCCAGCAGCCCAATTCCGTCCCCAACTCAAGAGACCCAGTACTTC. Residues: CASSPIPSPTQETQYF.